Given below is one T cell receptor (beta chain) in context. Its target is not known. These data belong to a study of CXCR3-negative and CXCR3-positive naive CD8 T cells. General observations from the study: Comparably high diversity marked both naive subsets, whereas memory CD8+ cells had much lower diversity. When CXCR3-positive naive cells were set against CXCR3-negative naive cells, the former had more hydrophobic TRB CDR3s.

With UMI labels, 5' RACE was used to prepare the TRB cDNA libraries. Using the 5' RACE reads, TCRdb records one entry per CDR3 protein without DNA. The listing contains 150,000 or so distinct CDR3 sequences. This CDR3 comprises 15 residues. Germline values: CDR1 SEHNR, CDR2 FQNEAQ (reference sequence). The sequenced material came from naive CXCR3+ CD8+ T cells from blood. Subset defined: CD45RO-CCR7+CD27+CD95- naive CD8+ T cells expressing CXCR3 (TNR3+). The chain couples TRBV7-9 to TRBJ2-7. The origin of this receptor is a human donor in good health. Some clones in this sample may be carry-over from other donors' samples. The CDR3 loop is CASRTDGGGPYEQYF.